The entry below describes one TCR beta chain. Antigen unknown. V lost 6 bases and J lost 6; bases outside the gene matches: 12. This CDR3 is built from 17 residues. Germline lookup yields CDR1 MDHEN and CDR2 SYDVKM. For approximately 10 days, some 9.7 x 10^4 sorted CD4+ cells grew with T cell-depleted PBMCs and CEF. These data originate in a study of CD4 T cells in relation to SARS-CoV-2 and coronaviruses. Sequenced by immunoSEQ multiplex PCR; TCRdb stores in-frame clones only, minus some. The table lists about 31,000 clones, more than 65% of them singletons. The sequence derives from an adult with COVID-19. The sample taken for sequencing was memory CD4+ T cells from PBMCs, cultured in vitro. This rearrangement joins TRBV28 to TRBJ2-7; 15 positions agree with TRBD2. This chain's CDR3 is CASSRRTSGRARLEQYF. Here the CDR3 DNA reads TGTGCCAGCAGCCGGAGGACTAGCGGGAGGGCCCGGCTCGAGCAGTACTTC.